The source of this T cell receptor beta chain is a study of regulatory T cells in long-lasting Graves disease. About the research overall: Prior antithyroid drug treatment in newly diagnosed Graves' patients lasted under 3 months. Points from the study as a whole: Segments TRBV28, TRBJ1-2 and TRBJ2-5 showed preferential usage in persistent disease.

This clonotype was detected ten times or more. Its matching antigen is unknown. Noted time point: newly diagnosed GD, antithyroid drugs for less than 3 months. Making the TCR library involved RNA that had been extracted from PBMCs. According to the study, TCR beta libraries were built with iRepertoire HTBI primers and CDR3-region Arm-PCR. Each CDR3 protein gets one entry after TCRdb re-called the multiplex PCR reads with MiXCR. This repertoire shows 550,000 to 700,000 distinct CDR3 sequences, about 16% found once; its top ten account for 9.5% to 15%. Germline V CDR1 and CDR2: SEHNR, FQNEAQ (reference sequence). With 4 bases clipped from V and 9 bases from J, the junction kept 10 bases outside the gene matches. The CDR3 extends over 15 amino acids. The same data also went into a second study, on T cells in Graves' hyperthyroidism and ophthalmopathy.

The V gene is TRBV7-9, the J gene TRBJ2-1, with 9 bases fitting TRBD2. The starting material was peripheral blood mononuclear cells (PBMCs), obtained at new diagnosis, from a patient treated with antithyroid drugs. This receptor was taken from a man aged 18 to 29 with Graves disease. In DNA form, the CDR3 reads TGTGCCAGCAGCTCCTCGGGACTAGCTGATGGTGAGCAGTTCTTC. Residues: CASSSSGLADGEQFF. The variable domain in full, completed from reference TRBV7-9 and TRBJ2-1, reads DTGVSQNPRHKITKRGQNVTFRCDPISEHNRLYWYRQTLGQGPEFLTYFQNEAQLEKSRLLSDRFSAERPKGSFSTLEIQRTEQGDSAMYLCASSSSGLADGEQFFGPGTRLTVL.